This section outlines one TCR beta chain sequence together with its context. Antigen specificity is unknown. The data were obtained in a study of T cell responses to AZD1222 COVID-19 vaccine. On the study more broadly: The analysis combined second doses at about 4 or about 12 weeks.

Sequenced by immunoSEQ multiplex PCR; TCRdb stores in-frame clones only, minus some. The sample lists around 120,000 clones, around 92% occurring once. Findings and caveats of the study: With two AZD1222 doses given, Spike-specific TCR breadth and depth both rose.

The CDR3 extends over 14 amino acids. Between the trimmed V and J ends, which lost 3 bases and 9 bases, there was a span of 15 bases. Germline V gives CDR1 SNHLY, CDR2 FYNNEI. The source is an adult in good health. Material: peripheral blood, obtained on day 0 of AZD1222 vaccination. The rearrangement uses TRBV2 and TRBJ1-5, with no clear D. CDR3 loop: CASSEARAGGPQHF. In DNA, the CDR3 is TGTGCCAGCAGTGAGGCCCGGGCAGGCGGGCCCCAGCATTTT.